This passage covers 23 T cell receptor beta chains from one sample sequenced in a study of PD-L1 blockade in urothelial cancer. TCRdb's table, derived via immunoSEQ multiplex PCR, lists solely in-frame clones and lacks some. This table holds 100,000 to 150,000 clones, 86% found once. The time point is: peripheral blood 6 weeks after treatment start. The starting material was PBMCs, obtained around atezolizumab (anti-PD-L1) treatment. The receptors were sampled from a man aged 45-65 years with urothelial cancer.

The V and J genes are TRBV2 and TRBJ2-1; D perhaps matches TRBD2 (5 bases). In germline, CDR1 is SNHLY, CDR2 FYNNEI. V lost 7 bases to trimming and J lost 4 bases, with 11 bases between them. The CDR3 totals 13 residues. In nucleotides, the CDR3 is TGTGCCAGCACCGGGGTATTATACAATGAGCAGTTCTTC. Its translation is CASTGVLYNEQFF.

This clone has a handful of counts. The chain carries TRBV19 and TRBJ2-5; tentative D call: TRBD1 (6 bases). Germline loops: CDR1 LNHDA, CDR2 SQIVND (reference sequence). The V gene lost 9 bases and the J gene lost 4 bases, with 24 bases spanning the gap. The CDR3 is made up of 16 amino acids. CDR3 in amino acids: CARKTGSPRSLETQYF. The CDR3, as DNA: TGTGCCAGAAAGACAGGTTCTCCAAGGTCTTTAGAGACCCAGTACTTC.

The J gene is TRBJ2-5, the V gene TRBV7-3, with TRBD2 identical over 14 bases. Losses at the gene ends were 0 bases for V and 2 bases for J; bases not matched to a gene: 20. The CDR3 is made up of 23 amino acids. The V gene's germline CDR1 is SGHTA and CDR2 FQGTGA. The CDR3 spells CASSLTGVSGTSGRMGRQETQYF. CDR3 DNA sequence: TGTGCCAGCAGCTTAACTGGGGTTTCGGGGACTAGCGGGAGAATGGGACGGCAAGAGACCCAGTACTTC.

As DNA, the CDR3 is TGTGCCAGCAGTGAAGGGTCTAGCGGAGGCAATGAGCAGTTCTTC. Its protein product is CASSEGSSGGNEQFF. The gene calls are TRBV2 and TRBJ2-1; 7 bases agree with TRBD2. Germline V gene data show CDR1 as SNHLY and CDR2 as FYNNEI. J gave up 6 bases and V 1 base, and 6 bases lay outside the gene matches. The CDR3 runs to 15 residues.

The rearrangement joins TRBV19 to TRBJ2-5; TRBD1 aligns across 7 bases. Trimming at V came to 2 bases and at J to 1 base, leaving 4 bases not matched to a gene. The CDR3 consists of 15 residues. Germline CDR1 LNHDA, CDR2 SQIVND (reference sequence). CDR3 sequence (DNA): TGTGCCAGTAGTATAAGGTGGACAGGCCAAGAGACCCAGTACTTC. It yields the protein CASSIRWTGQETQYF.

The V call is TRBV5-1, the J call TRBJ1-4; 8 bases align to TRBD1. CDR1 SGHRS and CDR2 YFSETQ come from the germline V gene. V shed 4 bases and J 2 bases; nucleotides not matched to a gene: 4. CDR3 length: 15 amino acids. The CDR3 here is CASSKGQGTNEKLFF. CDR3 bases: TGCGCCAGCAGCAAAGGACAGGGCACTAATGAAAAACTGTTTTTT. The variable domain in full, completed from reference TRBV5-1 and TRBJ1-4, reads KAGVTQTPRYLIKTRGQQVTLSCSPISGHRSVSWYQQTPGQGLQFLFEYFSETQRNKGNFPGRFSGRQFSNSRSEMNVSTLELGDSALYLCASSKGQGTNEKLFFGSGTQLSVL.

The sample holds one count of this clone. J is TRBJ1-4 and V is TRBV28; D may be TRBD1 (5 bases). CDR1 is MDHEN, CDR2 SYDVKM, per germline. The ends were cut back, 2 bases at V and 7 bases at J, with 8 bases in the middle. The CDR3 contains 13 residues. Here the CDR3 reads CASSLQGTEKLFF. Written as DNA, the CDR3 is TGTGCCAGCAGTTTACAGGGCACTGAAAAACTGTTTTTT.

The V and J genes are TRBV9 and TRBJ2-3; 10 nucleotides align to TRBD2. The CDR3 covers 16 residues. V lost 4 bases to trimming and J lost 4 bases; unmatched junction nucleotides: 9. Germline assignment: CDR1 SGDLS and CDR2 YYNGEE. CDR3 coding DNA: TGTGCCAGCAGCCTGCTCAGCGGGAGGGTCTCAGATACGCAGTATTTT. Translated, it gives CASSLLSGRVSDTQYF.

The CDR3: CARRDRVTDTQYF. The CDR3 DNA follows: TGTGCCAGACGGGACAGGGTCACAGATACGCAGTATTTT. The V gene is TRBV2, the J gene TRBJ2-3; TRBD1 agrees at 9 bases. The CDR3 runs to 13 residues. The germline V gene has CDR1 SNHLY and CDR2 FYNNEI. The J segment lost 2 bases and the V segment lost 9 bases, leaving 3 bases of the junction unmatched.

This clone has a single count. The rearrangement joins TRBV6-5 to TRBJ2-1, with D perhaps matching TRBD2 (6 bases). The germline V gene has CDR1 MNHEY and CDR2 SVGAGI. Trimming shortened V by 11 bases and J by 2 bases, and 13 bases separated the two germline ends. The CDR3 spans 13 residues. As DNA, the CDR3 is TGTGCCCGTGGAGGGCAGCCCTACAATGAGCAGTTCTTC. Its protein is CARGGQPYNEQFF.

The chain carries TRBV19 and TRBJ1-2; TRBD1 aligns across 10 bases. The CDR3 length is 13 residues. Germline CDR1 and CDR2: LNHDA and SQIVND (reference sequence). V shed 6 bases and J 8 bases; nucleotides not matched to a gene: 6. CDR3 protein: CASRSTGGEGYTF. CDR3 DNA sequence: TGTGCCAGTAGATCGACAGGGGGCGAGGGCTACACCTTC.

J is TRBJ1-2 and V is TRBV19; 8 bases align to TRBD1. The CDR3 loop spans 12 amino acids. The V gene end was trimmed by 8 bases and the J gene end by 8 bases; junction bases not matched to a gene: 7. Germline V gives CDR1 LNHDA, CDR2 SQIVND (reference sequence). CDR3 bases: TGTGCCAGTCAGGGGGCGCGGTACGGCTACACCTTC. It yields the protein CASQGARYGYTF.

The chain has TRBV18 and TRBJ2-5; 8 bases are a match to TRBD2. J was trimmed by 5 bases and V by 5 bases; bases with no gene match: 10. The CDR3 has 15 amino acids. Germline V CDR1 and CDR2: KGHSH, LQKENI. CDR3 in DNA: TGTGCCAGCTCAAGATTGGGACTAGAATCGGAGACCCAGTACTTC. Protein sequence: CASSRLGLESETQYF.

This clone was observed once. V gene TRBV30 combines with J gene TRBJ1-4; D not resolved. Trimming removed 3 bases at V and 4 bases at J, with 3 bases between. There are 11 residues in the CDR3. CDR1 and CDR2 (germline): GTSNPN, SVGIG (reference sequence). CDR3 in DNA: TGTGCCTGGAGCCGTAATGAAAAACTGTTTTTT. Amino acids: CAWSRNEKLFF.

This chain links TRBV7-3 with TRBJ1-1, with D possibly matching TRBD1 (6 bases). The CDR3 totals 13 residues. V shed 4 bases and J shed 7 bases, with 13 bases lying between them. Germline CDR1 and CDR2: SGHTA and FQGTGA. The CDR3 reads CASSSNRADEAFF. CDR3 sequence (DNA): TGTGCCAGCAGCTCGAACAGGGCGGATGAAGCTTTCTTT.

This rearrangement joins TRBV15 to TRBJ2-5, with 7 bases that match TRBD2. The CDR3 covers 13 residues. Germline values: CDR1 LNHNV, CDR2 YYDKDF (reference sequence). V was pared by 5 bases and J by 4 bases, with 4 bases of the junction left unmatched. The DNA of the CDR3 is TGTGCCACCAGCGGGGGGGTTCGAGAGACCCAGTACTTC. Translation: CATSGGVRETQYF.

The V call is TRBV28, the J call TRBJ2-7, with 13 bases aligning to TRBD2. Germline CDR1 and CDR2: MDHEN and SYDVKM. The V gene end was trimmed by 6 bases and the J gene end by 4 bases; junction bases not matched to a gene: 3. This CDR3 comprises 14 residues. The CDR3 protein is CASSRTSGRYEQYF. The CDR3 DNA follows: TGTGCCAGCAGCCGGACTAGCGGGAGATACGAGCAGTACTTC.

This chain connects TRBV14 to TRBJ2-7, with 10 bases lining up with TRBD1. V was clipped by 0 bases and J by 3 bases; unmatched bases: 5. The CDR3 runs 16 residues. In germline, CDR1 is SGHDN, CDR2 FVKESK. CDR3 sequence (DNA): TGTGCCAGCAGCCAAGATCCGGGACAGGGGATCTACGAGCAGTACTTC. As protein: CASSQDPGQGIYEQYF.

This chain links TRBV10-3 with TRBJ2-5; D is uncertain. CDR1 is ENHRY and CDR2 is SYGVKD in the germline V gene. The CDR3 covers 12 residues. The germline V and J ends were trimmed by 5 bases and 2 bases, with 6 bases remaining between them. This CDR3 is CAISPAQETQYF. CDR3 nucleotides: TGTGCCATCAGTCCCGCGCAAGAGACCCAGTACTTC.

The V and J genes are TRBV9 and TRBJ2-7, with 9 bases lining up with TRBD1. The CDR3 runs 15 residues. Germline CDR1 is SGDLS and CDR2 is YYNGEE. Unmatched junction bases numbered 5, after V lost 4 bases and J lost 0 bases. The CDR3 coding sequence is TGTGCCAGCAGCACCGAGGACAGGGGCTCCTACGAGCAGTACTTC. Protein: CASSTEDRGSYEQYF. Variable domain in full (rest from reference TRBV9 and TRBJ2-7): DSGVTQTPKHLITATGQRVTLRCSPRSGDLSVYWYQQSLDQGLQFLIQYYNGEERAKGNILERFSAQQFPDLHSELNLSSLELGDSALYFCASSTEDRGSYEQYFGPGTRLTVT.

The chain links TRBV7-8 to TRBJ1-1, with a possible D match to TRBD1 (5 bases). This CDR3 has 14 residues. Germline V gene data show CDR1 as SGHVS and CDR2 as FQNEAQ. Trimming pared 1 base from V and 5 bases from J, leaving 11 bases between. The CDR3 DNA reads TGTGCCAGCAGCTTAGTGGGCCGGGGGACTGAAGCTTTCTTT. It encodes CASSLVGRGTEAFF.

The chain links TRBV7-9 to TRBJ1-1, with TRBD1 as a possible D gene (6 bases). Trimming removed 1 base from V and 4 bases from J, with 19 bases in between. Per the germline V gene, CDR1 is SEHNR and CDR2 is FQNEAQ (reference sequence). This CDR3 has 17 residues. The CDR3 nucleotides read TGTGCCAGCAGCTTAGTAAGCGTCCGGGGGGCCGGCACTGAAGCTTTCTTT. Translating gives CASSLVSVRGAGTEAFF. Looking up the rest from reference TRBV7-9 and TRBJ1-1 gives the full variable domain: DTGVSQNPRHKITKRGQNVTFRCDPISEHNRLYWYRQTLGQGPEFLTYFQNEAQLEKSRLLSDRFSAERPKGSFSTLEIQRTEQGDSAMYLCASSLVSVRGAGTEAFFGQGTRLTVV.

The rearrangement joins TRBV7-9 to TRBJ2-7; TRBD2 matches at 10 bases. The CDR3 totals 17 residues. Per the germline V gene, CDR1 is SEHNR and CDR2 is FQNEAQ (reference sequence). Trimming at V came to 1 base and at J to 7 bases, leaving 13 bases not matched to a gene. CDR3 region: CASSLEGTAGGRGEQYF. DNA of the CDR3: TGTGCCAGCAGCTTAGAGGGCACAGCGGGAGGGAGAGGAGAGCAGTACTTC.